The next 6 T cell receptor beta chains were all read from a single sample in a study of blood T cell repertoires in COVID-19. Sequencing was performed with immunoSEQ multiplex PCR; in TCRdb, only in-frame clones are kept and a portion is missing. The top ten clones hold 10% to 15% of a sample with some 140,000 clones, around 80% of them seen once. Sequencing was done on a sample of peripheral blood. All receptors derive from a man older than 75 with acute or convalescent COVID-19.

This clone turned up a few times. In DNA, the CDR3 is TGTGCCATCAGTGATTCCGGGGGGGCCGGGAACATTCAGTACTTC. It specifies CAISDSGGAGNIQYF. The rearrangement links TRBV10-3 to TRBJ2-4, with 8 bases aligning to TRBD2. J lost 7 bases, V lost 3 bases, and 8 bases had no gene match. This CDR3 is built from 15 residues. Germline V gene sequence: CDR1 ENHRY, CDR2 SYGVKD.

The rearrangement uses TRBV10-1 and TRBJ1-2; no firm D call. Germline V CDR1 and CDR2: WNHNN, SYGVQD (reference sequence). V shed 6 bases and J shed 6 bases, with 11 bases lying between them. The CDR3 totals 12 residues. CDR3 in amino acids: CASRCQTDGYTF. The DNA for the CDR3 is TGCGCCAGCAGATGCCAAACGGATGGCTACACCTTC.

CDR3 sequence: CASSILSGQSNSPLHF. CDR3 coding DNA: TGTGCCAGTAGTATACTGTCGGGACAGAGTAATTCACCCCTCCACTTT. The chain uses TRBV19 and TRBJ1-6, with TRBD1 matching 7 bases. The junction had 7 bases not matched to a gene; V was cut back by 2 bases and J by 6 bases. Per germline, CDR1 LNHDA and CDR2 SQIVND (reference sequence). This CDR3 has 16 amino acids.

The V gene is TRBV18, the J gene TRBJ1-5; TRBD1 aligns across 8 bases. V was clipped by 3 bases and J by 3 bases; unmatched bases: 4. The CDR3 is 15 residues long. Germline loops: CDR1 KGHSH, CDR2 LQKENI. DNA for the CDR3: TGTGCCAGCTCACCGACGGGACAGGACAATCAGCCCCAGCATTTT. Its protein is CASSPTGQDNQPQHF. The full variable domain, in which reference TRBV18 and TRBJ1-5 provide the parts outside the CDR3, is NAGVMQNPRHLVRRRGQEARLRCSPMKGHSHVYWYRQLPEEGLKFMVYLQKENIIDESGMPKERFSAEFPKEGPSILRIQQVVRGDSAAYFCASSPTGQDNQPQHFGDGTRLSIL.

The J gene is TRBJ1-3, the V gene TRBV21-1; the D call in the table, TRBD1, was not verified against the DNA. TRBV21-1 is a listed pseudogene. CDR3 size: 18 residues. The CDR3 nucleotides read TGTGCCAGCAGCAAACGAATATGCGAGGACAGCTCTGGAAACACCATATATTTT. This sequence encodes CASSKRICEDSSGNTIYF.

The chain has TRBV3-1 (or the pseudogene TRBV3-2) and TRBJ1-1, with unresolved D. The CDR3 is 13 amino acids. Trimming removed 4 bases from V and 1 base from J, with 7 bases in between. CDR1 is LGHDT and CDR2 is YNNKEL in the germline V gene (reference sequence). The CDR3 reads CASSPRGNTEAFF. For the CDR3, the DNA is TGTGCCAGCAGCCCGCGAGGGAACACTGAAGCTTTCTTT.